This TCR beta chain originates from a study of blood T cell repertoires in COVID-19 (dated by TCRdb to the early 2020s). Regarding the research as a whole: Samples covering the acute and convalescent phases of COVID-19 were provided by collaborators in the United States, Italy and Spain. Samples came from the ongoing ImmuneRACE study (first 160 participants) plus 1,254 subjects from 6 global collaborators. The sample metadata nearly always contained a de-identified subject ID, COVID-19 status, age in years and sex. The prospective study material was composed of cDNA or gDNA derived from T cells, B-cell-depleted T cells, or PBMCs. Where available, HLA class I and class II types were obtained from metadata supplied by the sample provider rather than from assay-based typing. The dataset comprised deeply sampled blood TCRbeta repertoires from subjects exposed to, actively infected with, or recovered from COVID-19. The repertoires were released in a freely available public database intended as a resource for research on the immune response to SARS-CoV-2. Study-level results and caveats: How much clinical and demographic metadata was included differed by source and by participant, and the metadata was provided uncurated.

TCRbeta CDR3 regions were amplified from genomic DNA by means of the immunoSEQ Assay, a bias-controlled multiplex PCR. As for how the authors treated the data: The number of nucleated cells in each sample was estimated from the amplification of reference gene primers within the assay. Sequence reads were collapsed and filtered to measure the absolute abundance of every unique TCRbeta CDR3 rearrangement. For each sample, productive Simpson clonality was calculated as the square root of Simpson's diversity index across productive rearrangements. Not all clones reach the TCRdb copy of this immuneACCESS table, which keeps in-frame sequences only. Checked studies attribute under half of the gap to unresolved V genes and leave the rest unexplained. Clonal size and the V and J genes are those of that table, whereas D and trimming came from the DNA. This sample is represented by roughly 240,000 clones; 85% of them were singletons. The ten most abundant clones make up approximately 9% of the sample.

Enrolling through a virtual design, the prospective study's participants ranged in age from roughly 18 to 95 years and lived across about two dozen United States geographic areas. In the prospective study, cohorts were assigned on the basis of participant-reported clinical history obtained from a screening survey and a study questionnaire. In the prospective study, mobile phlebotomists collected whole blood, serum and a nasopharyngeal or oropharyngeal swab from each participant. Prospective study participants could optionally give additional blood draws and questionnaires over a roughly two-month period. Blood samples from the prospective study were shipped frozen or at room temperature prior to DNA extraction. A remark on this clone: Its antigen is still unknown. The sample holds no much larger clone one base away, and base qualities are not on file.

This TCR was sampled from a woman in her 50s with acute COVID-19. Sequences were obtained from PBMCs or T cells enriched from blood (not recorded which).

CDR3 loop: CASSQTSGTGSEKLFF. The sequenced DNA: TGCGCCAGCAGCCAGACCTCCGGGACAGGGTCCGAAAAACTGTTTTTT. The chain is encoded by TRBV4-3 joined to TRBJ1-4; TRBD1 aligns with 9 central bases. Trimming accounts for 3 bases at V and 8 bases at J, while the number of junction bases matched to no gene is 10. For CDR1 and CDR2, the germline V gene lists LGHNA and YSLEER. The CDR3 numbers 16 residues from cysteine through phenylalanine. Only CDR3 DNA remains: 48 bases, in frame from the first base.